This record looks at one T cell receptor (beta chain) sequence and its context. Its antigen is currently unknown. The sample originates from a study of tumor-infiltrating lymphocytes in localized non-small cell lung cancer. Broader study findings: Only some patients had TCR sequencing, depending on available tissue. Tumors had more T cell infiltration than uninvolved lung, per TCRbeta sequencing and CD3 counts. Different pieces of the same tissue were used for each assay. No link was found between tumor T-cell fraction and recurrence-free survival.

Generated by immunoSEQ multiplex PCR, the TCRdb table keeps only in-frame clones and is missing some. The table records about 16,000 clones, about 48% of them present only once. This CDR3 is 13 amino acids long. The V end lost 7 bases, the J end lost 5 bases, and 11 bases lay between the germline ends. Germline assignment: CDR1 MNHNS and CDR2 SASEGT. The clonotype comes from a human donor with non-small cell lung cancer. This chain connects TRBV6-1 to TRBJ1-4; D uncertain. Sequenced material: lung tumor tissue. The CDR3 loop reads CASMIVENEKLFF. CDR3 nucleotides: TGTGCCAGCATGATCGTGGAGAATGAAAAACTGTTTTTT.